Listed here are 14 T cell receptor beta chains from one sample, sequenced in a study of cytomegalovirus exposure and HLA in healthy donors. Primers for the PCR totalled 60 Vbeta and 13 Jbeta. Data came from immunoSEQ multiplex PCR; TCRdb stores just in-frame clones and leaves some out. This repertoire shows 150,000 to 200,000 clones, about 83% found once; its top ten account for more than 0.7%. The sample taken for sequencing was PBMCs. All receptors come from a woman aged 25 to 39 in good health and CMV-seronegative.

The chain uses TRBV27 and TRBJ1-5; D call uncertain. Germline V gene sequence: CDR1 MNHEY, CDR2 SMNVEV (reference sequence). CDR3 length equals 13 residues. V gave up 5 bases and J gave up 4 bases, with 9 bases separating them. The CDR3 loop is CASSRVTNQPQHF. The CDR3, as DNA: TGTGCCAGCAGTCGGGTAACAAATCAGCCCCAGCATTTT.

This chain uses TRBV6-1 with TRBJ2-7; 8 bases are a match to TRBD2. CDR1 and CDR2 from the germline V gene are MNHNS and SASEGT. With 11 bases clipped from V and 2 bases from J, the junction kept 5 bases outside the gene matches. This CDR3 has 12 residues. DNA of the CDR3: TGTGCCGTCCCCGGGGGGGCCTACGAGCAGTACTTC. It yields the protein CAVPGGAYEQYF.

V and J are TRBV9 and TRBJ2-1; TRBD2 matches at 9 bases. The CDR3 has 17 amino acids. Trimming cost V 0 bases and J 4 bases; bases outside gene matches: 8. Germline V CDR1 and CDR2: SGDLS, YYNGEE. The DNA of the CDR3 is TGTGCCAGCAGCGTAGCTGGGGCGGGGGGGAAATACAATGAGCAGTTCTTC. This translates into CASSVAGAGGKYNEQFF.

The J gene is TRBJ1-6, the V gene TRBV10-1; 9 bases fit TRBD1. After removal of 3 bases from V and 9 bases from J, the junction contained 12 bases not matched to a gene. The germline CDR1 and CDR2 sequences are WNHNN and SYGVQD (reference sequence). The CDR3 has 17 amino acids. The CDR3: CASSDYLTGTGTSPLHF. As DNA, the CDR3 is TGCGCCAGCAGTGACTACCTTACCGGGACAGGGACTTCACCCCTCCACTTT.

The chain links TRBV5-6 to TRBJ2-3, with a tentative D call TRBD2 (5 bases). Per germline, CDR1 SGHDT and CDR2 YYEEEE. The V end was cut by 4 bases, the J end by 1 base, with 16 bases between. The length of the CDR3 is 16 residues. CDR3: CASSPRGGGGTDTQYF. CDR3 DNA sequence: TGTGCCAGCAGCCCACGTGGCGGAGGCGGCACAGATACGCAGTATTTT.

The gene calls are TRBV29-1 and TRBJ1-1; D unresolved. CDR3 size: 13 residues. Germline values: CDR1 SQVTM, CDR2 ANQGSEA. With 7 bases removed from V and 0 bases from J, the gap between germline ends came to 12 bases. CDR3 amino acids: CSGATSLNTEAFF. The DNA for the CDR3 is TGCAGCGGGGCGACAAGCCTGAACACTGAAGCTTTCTTT.

V and J are TRBV2 and TRBJ1-5; 7 nucleotides line up with TRBD1. J lost 0 bases, V lost 6 bases, and 11 bases had no gene match. Germline values: CDR1 SNHLY, CDR2 FYNNEI. The CDR3 runs to 17 residues. CDR3 protein: CASRLKGQAYSNQPQHF. For the CDR3, the DNA is TGTGCCAGCAGGCTAAAAGGACAGGCCTATAGCAATCAGCCCCAGCATTTT.

The gene calls are TRBV23-1 and TRBJ2-5; 10 bases fit TRBD2. TRBV23-1 has ORF status, its function being uncertain. The ends lost 6 bases at V and 5 bases at J; junction bases unmatched: 18. This CDR3 has 18 residues. The CDR3 here is CASRPRAAGGLRGETQYF. CDR3 nucleotide sequence: TGCGCCAGCAGGCCCCGGGCAGCGGGAGGGCTGAGGGGGGAGACCCAGTACTTC.

The J gene is TRBJ2-2, the V gene TRBV18; D is perhaps TRBD1 (6 bases). The CDR3 is made up of 16 amino acids. The germline V gene has CDR1 KGHSH and CDR2 LQKENI. Trimming cost V 1 base and J 5 bases, with 14 bases left between them. CDR3 sequence (DNA): TGTGCCAGCTCACCACTTCAGGGGCGAGGGACCGGGGAGCTGTTTTTT. As protein: CASSPLQGRGTGELFF. The entire variable domain, with the rest obtained from reference TRBV18 and TRBJ2-2, is as follows: NAGVMQNPRHLVRRRGQEARLRCSPMKGHSHVYWYRQLPEEGLKFMVYLQKENIIDESGMPKERFSAEFPKEGPSILRIQQVVRGDSAAYFCASSPLQGRGTGELFFGEGSRLTVL.

This clone was recorded a few times. The chain couples TRBV5-1 to TRBJ1-2; possibly TRBD1 for D (5 bases). Trimming shortened V by 1 base and J by 7 bases, and 17 bases separated the two germline ends. This CDR3 region has 15 residues. Germline V CDR1 and CDR2: SGHRS, YFSETQ. The CDR3 bases are TGCGCCAGCAGCTTGACCCGCGAAGGGGTGGCTGGCTACACCTTC. This translates into CASSLTREGVAGYTF.

The chain employs TRBV19 and TRBJ1-1, with D possibly being TRBD1 (5 bases). Germline loops: CDR1 LNHDA, CDR2 SQIVND (reference sequence). The length of the CDR3 is 11 residues. Trimming removed 8 bases at V and 10 bases at J, with 14 bases between. CDR3 DNA sequence: TGTGCCAGTGGGGCCGGCGGGATAGCTTTCTTT. It translates to CASGAGGIAFF. Using reference TRBV19 and TRBJ1-1 for the parts outside the CDR3, the full variable domain is DGGITQSPKYLFRKEGQNVTLSCEQNLNHDAMYWYRQDPGQGLRLIYYSQIVNDFQKGDIAEGYSVSREKKESFPLTVTSAQKNPTAFYLCASGAGGIAFFGQGTRLTVV.

The gene calls are TRBV9 and TRBJ2-1; TRBD2 matches 11 bases. The ends lost 4 bases at V and 5 bases at J; junction bases unmatched: 8. The V gene's germline CDR1 is SGDLS and CDR2 YYNGEE. The CDR3 extends over 16 amino acids. CDR3: CASSTHPGLADNEQFF. As DNA, the CDR3 is TGTGCCAGCAGCACTCATCCGGGACTAGCGGACAATGAGCAGTTCTTC.

The CDR3 loop is CASSLVGGLAGGHEQYF. CDR3 nucleotide sequence: TGCGCCAGCAGCTTGGTGGGAGGACTAGCGGGAGGGCACGAGCAGTACTTC. The chain is built from TRBV5-1 and TRBJ2-7, with 15 bases that match TRBD2. The CDR3 has 17 residues. Trimming cost V 0 bases and J 5 bases; bases outside gene matches: 6. Germline values: CDR1 SGHRS, CDR2 YFSETQ.

The gene calls are TRBV15 and TRBJ1-1; TRBD1 matches 8 bases. The V gene end was trimmed by 0 bases and the J gene end by 5 bases; junction bases not matched to a gene: 5. Germline V gives CDR1 LNHNV, CDR2 YYDKDF (reference sequence). The CDR3 is made up of 15 amino acids. In DNA, the CDR3 is TGTGCCACCAGCAGAGATGATTACAGGGGGACTGAAGCTTTCTTT. This sequence encodes CATSRDDYRGTEAFF.